This TCR beta chain was documented in a study of T cell responses to AZD1222 COVID-19 vaccine. The overall study: Pooled in the analysis were second doses at about 4 or about 12 weeks. Notes on the study in general: Spike-specific TCR repertoires showed rising breadth and depth after two AZD1222 doses. Vaccine-related CD4 TCRs covered spike, predominating at 160-218 and 743-854. Most donors were white British and more were female, and clonal diversity was possibly underestimated.

CDR3 length: 14 residues. Germline V lookup: CDR1 SGHNT, CDR2 YENEEA. Trimming at V came to 4 bases and at J to 8 bases, leaving 6 bases not matched to a gene. This clone appeared a single time. What it recognizes is unknown. Profiled with immunoSEQ multiplex PCR; TCRdb holds only in-frame clones, not every one. The sample holds 100,000 to 150,000 clones, around 90% seen once. Specimen: peripheral blood, collected on day 0 of AZD1222 vaccination. The sequence came from an adult in good health. The gene calls are TRBV11-3 and TRBJ2-1, with 9 bases that match TRBD2. The CDR3 reads CASSWSSGTDEQFF. CDR3 DNA: TGTGCCAGCAGCTGGTCTAGCGGGACGGATGAGCAGTTCTTC.